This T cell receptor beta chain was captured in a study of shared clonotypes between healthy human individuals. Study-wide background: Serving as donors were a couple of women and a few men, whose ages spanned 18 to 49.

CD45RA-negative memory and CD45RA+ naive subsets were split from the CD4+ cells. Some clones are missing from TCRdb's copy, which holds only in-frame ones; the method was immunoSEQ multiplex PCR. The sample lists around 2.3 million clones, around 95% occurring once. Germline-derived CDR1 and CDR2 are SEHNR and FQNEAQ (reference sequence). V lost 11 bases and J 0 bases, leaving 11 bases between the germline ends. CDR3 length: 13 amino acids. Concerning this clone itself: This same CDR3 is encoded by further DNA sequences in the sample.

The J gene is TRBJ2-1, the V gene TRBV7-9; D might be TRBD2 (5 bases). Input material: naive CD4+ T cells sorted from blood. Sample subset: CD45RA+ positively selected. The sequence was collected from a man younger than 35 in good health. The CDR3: CASSPGSYNEQFF. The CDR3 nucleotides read TGTGCCTCTAGCCCCGGCTCCTACAATGAGCAGTTCTTC.